Listed below are T cell receptor beta chains from one sample, sequenced in a study of blood T cell repertoires in COVID-19. Sequencing used immunoSEQ multiplex PCR; TCRdb keeps in-frame clones, though not all of them. The profile shows roughly 140,000 clones, approximately 83% of them singletons. The specimen sequenced was peripheral blood. The source of these receptors is a man aged 65-85 years with acute or convalescent COVID-19. Both conserved end residues are part of each CDR3. D genes are given only for firm matches. The size of a clone is reported for some rows only, either as once, few or many, or as a class for expanded clones.

V: TRBV28
size: .
J: TRBJ1-5
D: TRBD1
CDR3: CASSFSGTGRGSQHF
DNA: TGTGCCAGCAGTTTTTCAGGTACAGGCAGGGGGTCCCAGCATTTT

V: TRBV4-1
size: once
J: TRBJ1-4
D: TRBD1
CDR3: CASSQDGYRGLGTGGIEKLFF
DNA: TGCGCCAGCAGCCAAGACGGATATAGGGGACTGGGGACAGGAGGAATTGAAAAACTGTTTTTT

V: TRBV27
size: .
J: TRBJ2-2
D: .
CDR3: CASSPLYTGELFF
DNA: TGTGCCAGCAGTCCCCTCTACACCGGGGAGCTGTTTTTT

V: TRBV6-2/TRBV6-3
size: .
J: TRBJ2-2
D: .
CDR3: CASSQHGTENTGELFF
DNA: TGTGCCAGCAGTCAGCACGGGACTGAGAACACCGGGGAGCTGTTTTTT

V: TRBV27
size: .
J: TRBJ1-5
D: TRBD1
CDR3: CASSTGGWPQPQHF
DNA: TGTGCCAGCAGCACAGGGGGCTGGCCTCAGCCCCAGCATTTT

V: TRBV28
size: .
J: TRBJ2-7
D: .
CDR3: CASSFGDRGEQYF
DNA: TGTGCCAGCAGTTTCGGGGATCGGGGCGAGCAGTACTTC

V: TRBV19
size: .
J: TRBJ1-5
D: .
CDR3: CASMGDRNQPQHF
DNA: TGTGCCAGTATGGGTGACAGGAACCAGCCCCAGCATTTT

V: TRBV4-2
size: once
J: TRBJ1-1
D: TRBD1
CDR3: CASSQGTGGSYTEAFF
DNA: TGTGCCAGCAGCCAAGGGACAGGGGGCTCGTACACTGAAGCTTTCTTT

V: TRBV7-3
size: few
J: TRBJ1-2
D: .
CDR3: CASSSAPRGEYGYTF
DNA: TGTGCCAGCAGCTCAGCTCCTCGGGGGGAGTATGGCTACACCTTC

V: TRBV29-1
size: .
J: TRBJ1-1
D: .
CDR3: CSVAPVMNTEAFF
DNA: TGCAGCGTTGCCCCTGTAATGAACACTGAAGCTTTCTTT

V: TRBV27
size: medium-sized
J: TRBJ2-3
D: TRBD1
CDR3: CASSLGQGDATDTQYF
DNA: TGTGCCAGCAGTTTAGGGCAGGGGGACGCCACAGATACGCAGTATTTT

V: TRBV18
size: .
J: TRBJ2-7
D: TRBD1
CDR3: CASSPVGTGASYEQYF
DNA: TGTGCCAGCTCACCGGTTGGGACAGGGGCTTCCTACGAGCAGTACTTC

V: TRBV28
size: .
J: TRBJ2-3
D: TRBD2
CDR3: CASVGASGVADTQYF
DNA: TGTGCCAGCGTTGGCGCTAGCGGGGTGGCAGATACGCAGTATTTT

V: TRBV6-2/TRBV6-3
size: .
J: TRBJ2-2
D: .
CDR3: CASSLSGQANTGELFF
DNA: TGTGCCAGCAGTTTGTCGGGACAAGCGAACACCGGGGAGCTGTTTTTT

V: TRBV5-1
size: .
J: TRBJ2-7
D: .
CDR3: CASSTGATTYEQYF
DNA: TGCGCCAGCAGCACCGGAGCGACTACCTACGAGCAGTACTTC

V: TRBV7-6
size: .
J: TRBJ2-2
D: .
CDR3: CASSLAVGDTGELFF
DNA: TGTGCCAGCAGCTTAGCTGTAGGGGACACCGGGGAGCTGTTTTTT

V: TRBV19
size: .
J: TRBJ1-1
D: .
CDR3: CASSILTENTEAFF
DNA: TGTGCCAGTAGTATCCTAACAGAGAACACTGAAGCTTTCTTT

V: TRBV11-1
size: .
J: TRBJ2-2
D: .
CDR3: CASSLLGGIYTGELFF
DNA: TGTGCCAGCAGCTTACTTGGGGGCATCTACACCGGGGAGCTGTTTTTT

V: TRBV2
size: .
J: TRBJ1-1
D: .
CDR3: CASSVQGRGTEAFF
DNA: TGTGCCAGCAGTGTCCAGGGAAGAGGCACTGAAGCTTTCTTT

V: TRBV19
size: once
J: TRBJ2-3
D: .
CDR3: CASSFYRGGVADTQYF
DNA: TGTGCCAGTAGTTTCTACAGGGGGGGAGTGGCAGATACGCAGTATTTT

V: TRBV24-1
size: .
J: TRBJ2-3
D: TRBD2
CDR3: CATSKRLAGLATDTQYF
DNA: TGTGCCACCAGTAAACGACTAGCGGGACTTGCCACAGATACGCAGTATTTT

V: TRBV5-1
size: .
J: TRBJ2-7
D: TRBD2
CDR3: CASSLLTSGTGEQYF
DNA: TGCGCCAGCAGCCTCCTGACTAGCGGGACTGGGGAGCAGTACTTC

V: TRBV9
size: .
J: TRBJ2-1
D: .
CDR3: CASSAGPQGLDEQFF
DNA: TGTGCCAGCAGCGCGGGCCCCCAGGGGTTGGATGAGCAGTTCTTC

V: TRBV6-5
size: few
J: TRBJ1-6
D: TRBD1
CDR3: CASTSGQGVLPLHF
DNA: TGTGCCAGCACCTCAGGACAGGGGGTTTTACCCCTCCACTTT

V: TRBV6-5
size: .
J: TRBJ2-1
D: TRBD2
CDR3: CASSYSGTSSNEQFF
DNA: TGTGCCAGCAGTTACTCGGGGACTAGCAGCAATGAGCAGTTCTTC

V: TRBV5-5
size: .
J: TRBJ2-2
D: .
CDR3: CASSLVAFKGRDGELFF
DNA: TGTGCCAGCAGCTTGGTGGCTTTTAAGGGGCGGGACGGGGAGCTGTTTTTT

V: TRBV28
size: .
J: TRBJ2-2
D: TRBD2
CDR3: CASSTPPRLAGGVRTGELFF
DNA: TGTGCCAGCAGCACCCCCCCCCGGCTAGCGGGAGGAGTTCGGACCGGGGAGCTGTTTTTT

V: TRBV19
size: .
J: TRBJ2-1
D: TRBD2
CDR3: CASSIRLAGGNEQFF
DNA: TGTGCCAGTAGTATACGTCTAGCGGGGGGCAATGAGCAGTTCTTC

V: TRBV7-3
size: .
J: TRBJ2-3
D: .
CDR3: CASSPGDPSDTQYF
DNA: TGTGCCAGCAGCCCGGGGGACCCCTCAGATACGCAGTATTTT

V: TRBV12-3/TRBV12-4
size: .
J: TRBJ2-1
D: .
CDR3: CASTEGFYNEQFF
DNA: TGTGCCAGCACTGAGGGATTCTACAATGAGCAGTTCTTC

V: TRBV6-5
size: .
J: TRBJ2-5
D: .
CDR3: CASSYEAGRRETQYF
DNA: TGTGCCAGCAGTTACGAGGCGGGCAGGCGGGAGACCCAGTACTTC

V: TRBV2
size: once
J: TRBJ2-1
D: TRBD2
CDR3: CASISLAGGTNEQFF
DNA: TGTGCCAGCATCTCACTAGCGGGAGGTACCAATGAGCAGTTCTTC

V: TRBV4-1
size: .
J: TRBJ1-1
D: TRBD1
CDR3: CASSPHSDRAGTEAFF
DNA: TGCGCCAGCAGCCCCCACTCGGACAGGGCGGGGACTGAAGCTTTCTTT

V: TRBV27
size: .
J: TRBJ2-5
D: .
CDR3: CASSFSGGETQYF
DNA: TGTGCCAGCAGTTTTTCGGGGGGCGAGACCCAGTACTTC

V: TRBV4-1
size: .
J: TRBJ2-7
D: TRBD2
CDR3: CASSGEGNSYEQYF
DNA: TGCGCCAGCAGCGGGGAGGGGAACTCCTACGAGCAGTACTTC

V: TRBV28
size: .
J: TRBJ2-7
D: .
CDR3: CASIPGGPTYEQYF
DNA: TGTGCCAGCATTCCCGGGGGACCTACCTACGAGCAGTACTTC

V: TRBV29-1
size: few
J: TRBJ2-1
D: TRBD1
CDR3: CSADGDRVMSSYNEQFF
DNA: TGCAGCGCAGACGGCGACAGGGTGATGAGCTCCTACAATGAGCAGTTCTTC

V: TRBV6-5
size: .
J: TRBJ2-7
D: TRBD1
CDR3: CASTRDRDLGEQYF
DNA: TGTGCCAGCACAAGGGACAGGGACCTCGGAGAGCAGTACTTC

V: TRBV15
size: .
J: TRBJ2-5
D: .
CDR3: CATSRAATTSETQYF
DNA: TGTGCCACCAGCAGAGCCGCGACTACCTCAGAGACCCAGTACTTC

V: TRBV28
size: .
J: TRBJ2-1
D: TRBD2
CDR3: CASSLVRETHNEQFF
DNA: TGTGCCAGCAGTTTAGTGCGGGAGACCCACAATGAGCAGTTCTTC

V: TRBV6-5
size: few
J: TRBJ2-4
D: TRBD1
CDR3: CASSNDRGRDIQYF
DNA: TGTGCCAGCAGCAACGACAGGGGTCGGGACATTCAGTACTTC

V: TRBV2
size: .
J: TRBJ1-1
D: .
CDR3: CASSEARVRAFF
DNA: TGTGCCAGCAGTGAAGCCAGGGTACGAGCTTTCTTT

V: TRBV5-4
size: once
J: TRBJ2-7
D: TRBD1
CDR3: CASSPGTGGLYEQYF
DNA: TGTGCCAGCAGCCCCGGGACAGGGGGCCTCTACGAGCAGTACTTC

V: TRBV19
size: .
J: TRBJ1-5
D: .
CDR3: CASTSSGIGQPQHF
DNA: TGTGCCAGTACCTCATCGGGAATTGGCCAGCCCCAGCATTTT

V: TRBV7-3
size: .
J: TRBJ1-3
D: .
CDR3: CASSLRGDGLGNTIYF
DNA: TGTGCCAGCAGCTTAAGGGGGGATGGACTTGGAAACACCATATATTTT

V: TRBV11-1
size: once
J: TRBJ2-5
D: TRBD1
CDR3: CASSFQQGQHQETQYF
DNA: TGTGCCAGCAGCTTCCAACAGGGGCAGCACCAAGAGACCCAGTACTTC

V: TRBV28
size: .
J: TRBJ1-5
D: .
CDR3: CASRGSNQPQHF
DNA: TGTGCCAGCCGAGGGAGCAATCAGCCCCAGCATTTT